Sequencing of this TCR beta chain was carried out in a study of blood T cell repertoires in COVID-19 (dated by TCRdb to 2020 to 2021). A note on the overall study: Samples from collaborators originated in the United States, Italy and Spain and spanned both the acute and convalescent phases of COVID-19. The prospective study material was composed of cDNA or gDNA derived from T cells, B-cell-depleted T cells, or PBMCs. Subjects who had been exposed to COVID-19, were actively infected with it, or had recovered from it provided the deeply sampled blood TCRbeta repertoires that made up the dataset. The repertoires were made available in a free public database intended to serve as a resource for research on the immune response to SARS-CoV-2. Samples came from the ongoing ImmuneRACE study (first 160 participants) plus 1,254 subjects from 6 global collaborators. A de-identified subject ID, COVID-19 status, age in years and sex were almost always included in the sample metadata. Where available, HLA class I and class II types were obtained from metadata supplied by the sample provider rather than from assay-based typing.

Inclusive of the bounding cysteine and phenylalanine, the CDR3 is 15 residues long. The DNA shown is the 45-base CDR3, in frame from base 1. In the germline V gene (reference sequence), CDR1 corresponds to SGHNT and CDR2 to YYREEE. The germline ends are 14 bases apart after V is trimmed by 4 bases and J by 1 base. TCRbeta CDR3 regions were amplified from genomic DNA by means of the immunoSEQ Assay, a bias-controlled multiplex PCR. As for how the authors treated the data: The number of nucleated cells in each sample was estimated from the amplification of reference gene primers within the assay. Sequence reads were collapsed and filtered to measure the absolute abundance of every unique TCRbeta CDR3 rearrangement. For each sample, productive Simpson clonality was calculated by taking the square root of Simpson's diversity index across productive rearrangements. In TCRdb, the immuneACCESS table is reduced to in-frame sequences with V and J assigned. These tables do not hold every clone; where another copy was compared, an unresolved V gene accounts for under half, and the others remain unexplained. Clone size and V and J calls were adopted from that table, with D and trimming inferred from the DNA. Here the sample has about 140,000 clones; 85% to 90% occur a single time. The ten largest account for 8% to 11% of the sample.

The full study reports these points: The quantity of clinical and demographic metadata differed by source and by participant and was supplied without curation.

In regard to this clone: What antigen it recognizes has not been identified. Nothing much larger sits one base from this clone, and base qualities are not available.

Collaborating institutions collected whole blood in K2EDTA tubes following their own protocols. For TCRbeta analysis, collaborators shipped samples in one of three forms: frozen whole blood, isolated PBMCs, or DNA extracted from either of those sample types. The material sequenced was peripheral blood. The sequence is built from TRBV5-4 and TRBJ1-1; the D gene is not confidently resolved. The receptor's source is a man between 45 and 60 years old with active or convalescent COVID-19. The CDR3 reads CASSVPGVANTEAFF. The base sequence is TGTGCCAGCAGCGTACCGGGTGTAGCGAACACTGAAGCTTTCTTT.